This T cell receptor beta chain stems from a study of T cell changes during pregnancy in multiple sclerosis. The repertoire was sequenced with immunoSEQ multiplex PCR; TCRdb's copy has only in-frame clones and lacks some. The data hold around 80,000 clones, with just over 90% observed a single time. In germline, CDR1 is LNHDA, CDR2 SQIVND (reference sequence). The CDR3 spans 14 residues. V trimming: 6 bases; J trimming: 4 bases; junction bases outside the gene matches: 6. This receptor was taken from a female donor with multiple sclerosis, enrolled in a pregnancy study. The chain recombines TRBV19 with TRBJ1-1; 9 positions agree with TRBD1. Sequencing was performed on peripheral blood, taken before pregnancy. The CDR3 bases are TGTGCCAGTAGATTACAGGGGGCGGGCACTGAAGCTTTCTTT. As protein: CASRLQGAGTEAFF.